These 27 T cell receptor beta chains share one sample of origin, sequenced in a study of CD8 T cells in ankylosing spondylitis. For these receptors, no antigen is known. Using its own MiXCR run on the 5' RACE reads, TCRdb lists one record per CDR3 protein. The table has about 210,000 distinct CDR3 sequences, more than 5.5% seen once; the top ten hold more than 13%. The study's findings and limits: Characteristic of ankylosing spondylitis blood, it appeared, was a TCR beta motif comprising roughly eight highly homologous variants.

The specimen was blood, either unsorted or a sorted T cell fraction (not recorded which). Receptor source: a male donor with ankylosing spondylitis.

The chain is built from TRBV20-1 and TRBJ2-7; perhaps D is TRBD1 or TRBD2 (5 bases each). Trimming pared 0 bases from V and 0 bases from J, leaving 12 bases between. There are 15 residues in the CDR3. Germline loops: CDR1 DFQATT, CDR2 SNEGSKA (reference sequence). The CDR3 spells CSARDRGVSSYEQYF. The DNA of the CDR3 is TGCAGTGCTAGAGATCGGGGCGTCAGCTCCTACGAGCAGTACTTC.

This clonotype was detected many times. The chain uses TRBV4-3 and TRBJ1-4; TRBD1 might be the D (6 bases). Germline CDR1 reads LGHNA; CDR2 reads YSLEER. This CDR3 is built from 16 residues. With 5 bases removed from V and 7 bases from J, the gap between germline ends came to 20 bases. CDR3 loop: CASSKRHQGSGEKLFF. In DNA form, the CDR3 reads TGCGCCAGCAGCAAACGCCACCAGGGGAGTGGTGAAAAACTGTTTTTT.

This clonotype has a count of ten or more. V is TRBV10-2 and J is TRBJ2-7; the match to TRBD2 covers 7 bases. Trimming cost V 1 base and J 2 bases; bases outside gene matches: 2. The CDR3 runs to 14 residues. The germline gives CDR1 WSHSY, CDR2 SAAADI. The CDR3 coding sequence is TGCGCCAGCAGTGAGTTAGCGGGCACCTACGAGCAGTACTTC. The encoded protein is CASSELAGTYEQYF.

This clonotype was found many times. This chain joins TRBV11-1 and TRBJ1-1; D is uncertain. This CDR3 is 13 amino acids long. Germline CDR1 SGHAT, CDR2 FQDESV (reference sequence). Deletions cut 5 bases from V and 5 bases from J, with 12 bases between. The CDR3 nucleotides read TGTGCCAGCAGCCTCATGGGGTGGACTGAAGCTTTCTTT. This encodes CASSLMGWTEAFF.

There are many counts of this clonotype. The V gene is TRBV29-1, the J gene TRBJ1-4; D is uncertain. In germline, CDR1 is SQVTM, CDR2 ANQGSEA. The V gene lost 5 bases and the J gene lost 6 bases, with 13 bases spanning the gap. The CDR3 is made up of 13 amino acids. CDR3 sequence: CSVMYRADEKLFF. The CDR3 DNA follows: TGCAGCGTTATGTACCGGGCAGATGAAAAACTGTTTTTT.

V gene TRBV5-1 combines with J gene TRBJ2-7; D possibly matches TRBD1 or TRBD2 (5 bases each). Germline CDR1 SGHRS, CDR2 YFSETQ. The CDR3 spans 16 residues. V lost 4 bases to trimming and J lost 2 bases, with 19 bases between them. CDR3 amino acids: CASSVSGLAAPYEQYF. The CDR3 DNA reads TGCGCCAGCAGCGTCTCGGGGCTAGCCGCACCCTACGAGCAGTACTTC. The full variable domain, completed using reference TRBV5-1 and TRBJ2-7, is KAGVTQTPRYLIKTRGQQVTLSCSPISGHRSVSWYQQTPGQGLQFLFEYFSETQRNKGNFPGRFSGRQFSNSRSEMNVSTLELGDSALYLCASSVSGLAAPYEQYFGPGTRLTVT.

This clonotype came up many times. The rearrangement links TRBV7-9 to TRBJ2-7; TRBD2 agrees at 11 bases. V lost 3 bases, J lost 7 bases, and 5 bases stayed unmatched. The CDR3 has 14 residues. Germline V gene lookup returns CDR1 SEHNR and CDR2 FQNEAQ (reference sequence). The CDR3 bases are TGTGCCAGCAGCTTTACTACTAGCGGGAGTGAGCAGTACTTC. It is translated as CASSFTTSGSEQYF.

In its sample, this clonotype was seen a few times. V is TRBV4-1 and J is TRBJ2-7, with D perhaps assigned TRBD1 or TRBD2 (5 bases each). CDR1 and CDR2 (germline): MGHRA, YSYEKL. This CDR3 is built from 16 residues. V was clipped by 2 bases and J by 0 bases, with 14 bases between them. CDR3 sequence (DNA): TGCGCCAGCAGCCAACATACGGGACGGAGCTCCTACGAGCAGTACTTC. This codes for CASSQHTGRSSYEQYF.

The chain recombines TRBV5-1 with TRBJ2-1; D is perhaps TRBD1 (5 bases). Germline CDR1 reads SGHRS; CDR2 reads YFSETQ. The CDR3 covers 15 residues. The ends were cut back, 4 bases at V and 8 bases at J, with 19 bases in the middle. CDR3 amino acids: CASSLLRGSADEQFF. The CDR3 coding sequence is TGCGCCAGCAGCCTCCTTAGGGGTTCGGCGGATGAGCAGTTCTTC.

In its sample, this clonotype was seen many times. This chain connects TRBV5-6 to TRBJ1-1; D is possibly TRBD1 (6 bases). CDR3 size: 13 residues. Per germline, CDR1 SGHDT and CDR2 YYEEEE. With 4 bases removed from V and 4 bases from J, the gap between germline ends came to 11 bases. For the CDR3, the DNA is TGTGCCAGCAGCAGAGGAGGGGGCACTGAAGCTTTCTTT. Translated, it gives CASSRGGGTEAFF. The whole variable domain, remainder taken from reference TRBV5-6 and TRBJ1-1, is DAGVTQSPTHLIKTRGQQVTLRCSPKSGHDTVSWYQQALGQGPQFIFQYYEEEERQRGNFPDRFSGHQFPNYSSELNVNALLLGDSALYLCASSRGGGTEAFFGQGTRLTVV.

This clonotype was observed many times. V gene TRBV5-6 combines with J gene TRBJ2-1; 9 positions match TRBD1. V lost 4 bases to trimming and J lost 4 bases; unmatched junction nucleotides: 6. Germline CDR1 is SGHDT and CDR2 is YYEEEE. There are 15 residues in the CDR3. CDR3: CASSPGTGSYNEQFF. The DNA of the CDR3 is TGTGCCAGCAGCCCTGGGACAGGGTCTTACAATGAGCAGTTCTTC.

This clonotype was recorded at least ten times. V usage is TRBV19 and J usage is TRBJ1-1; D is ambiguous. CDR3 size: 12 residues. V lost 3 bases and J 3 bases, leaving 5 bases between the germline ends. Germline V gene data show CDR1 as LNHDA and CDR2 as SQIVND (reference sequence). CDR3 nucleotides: TGTGCCAGTAGTATGTTGGACACTGAAGCTTTCTTT. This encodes CASSMLDTEAFF. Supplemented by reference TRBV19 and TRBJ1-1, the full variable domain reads DGGITQSPKYLFRKEGQNVTLSCEQNLNHDAMYWYRQDPGQGLRLIYYSQIVNDFQKGDIAEGYSVSREKKESFPLTVTSAQKNPTAFYLCASSMLDTEAFFGQGTRLTVV.

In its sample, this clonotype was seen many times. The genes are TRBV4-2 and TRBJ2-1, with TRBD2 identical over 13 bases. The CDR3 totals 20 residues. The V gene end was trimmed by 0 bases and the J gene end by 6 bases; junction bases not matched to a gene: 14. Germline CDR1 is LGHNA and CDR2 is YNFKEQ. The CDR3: CASSQDPTSGGPTARNEQFF. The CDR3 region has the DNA TGTGCCAGCAGCCAAGATCCGACTAGCGGGGGGCCCACAGCCCGCAATGAGCAGTTCTTC.

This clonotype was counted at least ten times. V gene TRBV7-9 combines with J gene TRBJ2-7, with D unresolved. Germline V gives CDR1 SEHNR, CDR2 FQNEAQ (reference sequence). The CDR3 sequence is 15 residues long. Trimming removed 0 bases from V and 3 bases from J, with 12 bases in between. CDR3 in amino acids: CASSLAASRDYEQYF. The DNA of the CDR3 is TGTGCCAGCAGCTTAGCAGCTAGTAGGGACTACGAGCAGTACTTC.

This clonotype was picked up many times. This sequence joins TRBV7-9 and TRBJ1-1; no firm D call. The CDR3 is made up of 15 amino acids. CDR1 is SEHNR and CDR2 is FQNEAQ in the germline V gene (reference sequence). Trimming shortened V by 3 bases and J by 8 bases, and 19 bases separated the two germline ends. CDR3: CASSFVQWITREAFF. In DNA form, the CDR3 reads TGTGCCAGCAGCTTCGTACAGTGGATAACTAGAGAAGCTTTCTTT.

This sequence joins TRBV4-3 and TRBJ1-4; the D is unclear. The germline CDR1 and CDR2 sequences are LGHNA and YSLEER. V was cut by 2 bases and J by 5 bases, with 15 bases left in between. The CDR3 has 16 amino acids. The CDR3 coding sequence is TGCGCCAGCAGCCAACAGGACGGACTCGGGAATGAAAAACTGTTTTTT. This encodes CASSQQDGLGNEKLFF.

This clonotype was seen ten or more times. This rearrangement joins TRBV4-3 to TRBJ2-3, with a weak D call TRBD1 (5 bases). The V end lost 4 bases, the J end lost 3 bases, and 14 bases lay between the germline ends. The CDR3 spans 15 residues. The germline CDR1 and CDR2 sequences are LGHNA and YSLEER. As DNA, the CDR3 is TGCGCCAGCAGCCCAGGGTATTCTCGAACAGATACGCAGTATTTT. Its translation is CASSPGYSRTDTQYF.

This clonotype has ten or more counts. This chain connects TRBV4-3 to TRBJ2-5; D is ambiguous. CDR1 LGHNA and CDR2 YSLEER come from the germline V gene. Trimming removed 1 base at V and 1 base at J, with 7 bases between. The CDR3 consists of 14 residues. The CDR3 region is CASSQGGTQETQYF. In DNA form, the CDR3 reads TGCGCCAGCAGCCAAGGGGGTACCCAAGAGACCCAGTACTTC.

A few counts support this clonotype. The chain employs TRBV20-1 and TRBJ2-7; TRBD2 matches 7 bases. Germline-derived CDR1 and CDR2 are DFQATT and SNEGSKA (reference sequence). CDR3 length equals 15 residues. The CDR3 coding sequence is TGCAGCGCCGAACCCGAGCGGGGCCCGTCGCGGGAGCAGTACTTC. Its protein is CSAEPERGPSREQYF.

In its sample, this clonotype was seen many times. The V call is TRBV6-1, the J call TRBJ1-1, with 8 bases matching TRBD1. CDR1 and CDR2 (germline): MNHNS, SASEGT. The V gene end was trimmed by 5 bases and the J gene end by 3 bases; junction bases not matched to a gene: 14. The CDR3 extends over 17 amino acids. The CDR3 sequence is CASSPGQGILGDTEAFF. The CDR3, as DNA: TGTGCCAGCAGTCCAGGACAGGGTATTTTAGGGGACACTGAAGCTTTCTTT.

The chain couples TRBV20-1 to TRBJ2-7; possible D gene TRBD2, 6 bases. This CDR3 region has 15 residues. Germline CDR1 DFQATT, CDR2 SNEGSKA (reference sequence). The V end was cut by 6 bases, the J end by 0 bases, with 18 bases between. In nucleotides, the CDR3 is TGCAGTGCCATACCCTGGGAGGAGAGCTCCTACGAGCAGTACTTC. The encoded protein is CSAIPWEESSYEQYF.

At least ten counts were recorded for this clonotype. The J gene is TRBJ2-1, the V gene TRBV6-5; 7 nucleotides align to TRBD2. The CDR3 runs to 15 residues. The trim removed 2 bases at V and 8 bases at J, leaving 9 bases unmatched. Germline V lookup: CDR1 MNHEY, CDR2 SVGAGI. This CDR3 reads CASSYVAGALDEQFF. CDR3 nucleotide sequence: TGTGCCAGCAGTTACGTGGCGGGAGCCTTAGATGAGCAGTTCTTC.

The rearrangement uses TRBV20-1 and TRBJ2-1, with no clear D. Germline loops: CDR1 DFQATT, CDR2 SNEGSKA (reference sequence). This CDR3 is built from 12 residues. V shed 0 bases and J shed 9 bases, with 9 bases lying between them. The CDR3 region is CSARDHGTEQFF. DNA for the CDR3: TGCAGTGCTAGAGATCACGGTACTGAGCAGTTCTTC.

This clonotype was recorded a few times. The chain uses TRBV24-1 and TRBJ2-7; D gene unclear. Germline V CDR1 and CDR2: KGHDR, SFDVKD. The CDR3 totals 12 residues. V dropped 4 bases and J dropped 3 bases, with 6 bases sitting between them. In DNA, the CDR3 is TGTGCCACCAGTGACTCCAGCTACGAGCAGTACTTC. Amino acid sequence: CATSDSSYEQYF.

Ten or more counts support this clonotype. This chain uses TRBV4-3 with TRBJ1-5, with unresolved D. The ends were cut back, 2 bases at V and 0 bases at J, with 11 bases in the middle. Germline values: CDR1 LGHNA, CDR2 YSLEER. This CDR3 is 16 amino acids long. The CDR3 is CASSQHRGGSNQPQHF. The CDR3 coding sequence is TGCGCCAGCAGCCAACACCGAGGAGGTAGCAATCAGCCCCAGCATTTT.

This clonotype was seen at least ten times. The CDR3 reads CASSQGQGPLGPGAKNIQYF. In DNA form, the CDR3 reads TGCGCCAGCAGCCAGGGACAGGGGCCCCTTGGACCGGGGGCCAAAAACATTCAGTACTTC. The chain uses TRBV4-3 and TRBJ2-4; 10 bases are a match to TRBD1. The CDR3 has 20 amino acids. Germline assignment: CDR1 LGHNA and CDR2 YSLEER. After removal of 3 bases from V and 1 base from J, the junction contained 15 bases not matched to a gene.

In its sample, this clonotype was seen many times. CDR3 nucleotide sequence: TGCAGTGCTAGAGATTTGAGAGGACCGAGGGGTTACGAGCAGTACTTC. Its protein product is CSARDLRGPRGYEQYF. The chain joins TRBV20-1 to TRBJ2-7; D tentatively reads TRBD1 or TRBD2 (5 bases each). Germline V gives CDR1 DFQATT, CDR2 SNEGSKA (reference sequence). The CDR3 contains 16 residues. V was cut by 0 bases and J by 4 bases, with 19 bases left in between.